Listed below are T cell receptor beta chains from one sample, sequenced in a study of early T cells in non-severe SARS-CoV-2 infection. TCRdb reanalysed the 5' RACE reads using MiXCR and keeps one entry per CDR3 protein. The profile covers around 50,000 distinct CDR3 sequences, with roughly 12% appearing a single time and approximately 2.9% taken by the ten largest. Sequencing used whole blood. The receptors derive from an adult who was a healthcare worker with PCR-confirmed SARS-CoV-2 infection or an uninfected control (not recorded which). Each CDR3 is given with its conserved first and last residue. D genes are given only for firm matches. Clone size is stated in some rows and not others, as once, few, many or a class when expanded.

V	D	size	J	CDR3	DNA
TRBV9	TRBD2	NA	TRBJ2-1	CASGTSGMYNEQFF	TGTGCCAGCGGGACTAGCGGTATGTACAATGAGCAGTTCTTC
TRBV7-6	NA	many	TRBJ1-4	CASSKDVRTVEKLFF	TGTGCCAGCAGCAAAGATGTACGGACGGTAGAAAAACTGTTTTTT
TRBV5-1	TRBD1	many	TRBJ2-7	CASSPDRGPYEQYF	TGCGCCAGCAGCCCGGACAGGGGGCCCTACGAGCAGTACTTC
TRBV29-1	NA	few	TRBJ2-5	CSVDIAALETQYF	TGCAGCGTTGATATCGCGGCATTGGAGACCCAGTACTTC
TRBV7-3	TRBD2	NA	TRBJ2-1	CASSGSGSSYNEQFF	TGTGCCAGCAGTGGTAGCGGGTCCTCCTACAATGAGCAGTTCTTC
TRBV11-1	TRBD1	many	TRBJ1-1	CASTSLPRDRARTEAFF	TGTGCCAGCACCTCACTCCCAAGGGACAGGGCGCGGACTGAAGCTTTCTTT
TRBV11-3	NA	many	TRBJ1-1	CASSLEGTPNTEAFF	TGTGCCAGCAGCTTAGAGGGGACGCCGAACACTGAAGCTTTCTTT
TRBV29-1	NA	few	TRBJ2-1	CSVERDSYNEQFF	TGCAGCGTTGAAAGAGACTCGTACAATGAGCAGTTCTTC
TRBV6-4	TRBD1	many	TRBJ2-3	CASGQGTDTQYF	TGTGCCAGTGGACAGGGGACGGATACGCAGTATTTT
TRBV19	NA	few	TRBJ2-7	CASSMWGDSYEQYF	TGTGCCAGTAGTATGTGGGGAGACAGCTACGAGCAGTACTTC
TRBV7-9	NA	many	TRBJ2-7	CASSGWGQQGTYEQYF	TGTGCCAGCAGCGGATGGGGCCAACAGGGAACCTACGAGCAGTACTTC
TRBV7-2	NA	many	TRBJ2-3	CASSLLRTSTDTQYF	TGTGCCAGCAGCTTACTTCGGACTAGCACAGATACGCAGTATTTT
TRBV10-3	NA	many	TRBJ1-1	CAISSHRDGPEAFF	TGTGCCATCAGTTCCCACAGGGATGGGCCTGAAGCTTTCTTT
TRBV11-3	NA	NA	TRBJ2-2	CASSLDRPNDDTGELFF	TGTGCCAGCAGCTTAGACCGACCAAACGATGACACCGGGGAGCTGTTTTTT
TRBV28	NA	many	TRBJ2-5	CASSGDKGRKTQYF	TGTGCCAGCAGTGGCGACAAGGGAAGGAAGACCCAGTACTTC
TRBV9	NA	NA	TRBJ2-7	CASSVATAPLYEQYF	TGTGCCAGCAGCGTAGCTACGGCCCCCCTCTACGAGCAGTACTTC
TRBV6-6	NA	many	TRBJ2-7	CASRPRDDHYEQYF	TGTGCCAGCAGACCCCGGGACGACCACTACGAGCAGTACTTC
TRBV6-6	NA	many	TRBJ1-6	CASSYSQDSFVYNSPLHF	TGTGCCAGCAGTTACTCCCAGGACAGCTTTGTTTATAATTCACCCCTCCACTTT
TRBV14	TRBD1	many	TRBJ2-2	CASSLNRGFDTGELFF	TGTGCCAGCAGCCTCAACAGGGGCTTTGACACCGGGGAGCTGTTTTTT
TRBV20-1	NA	many	TRBJ2-3	CSATVLASRADTQYF	TGCAGTGCTACCGTACTAGCTAGTAGGGCAGATACGCAGTATTTT
TRBV5-1	NA	few	TRBJ2-5	CASSSSRPEETQYF	TGCGCCAGCAGCTCCTCCCGACCTGAAGAGACCCAGTACTTC
TRBV20-1	NA	few	TRBJ1-2	CSARDLRGPNYGYTF	TGCAGTGCTAGAGATCTCAGGGGCCCTAACTATGGCTACACCTTC
TRBV11-2	NA	many	TRBJ2-1	CASSLFGSKDNEQFF	TGTGCCAGCAGCTTGTTCGGGAGCAAGGACAATGAGCAGTTCTTC
TRBV18	NA	many	TRBJ2-3	CASSPGQLSPDTQYF	TGTGCCAGCTCACCAGGGCAGTTGTCCCCAGATACGCAGTATTTT
TRBV29-1	NA	few	TRBJ2-2	CSVERGSNTGELFF	TGCAGCGTTGAACGAGGTTCGAACACCGGGGAGCTGTTTTTT
TRBV11-2	NA	few	TRBJ2-3	CASSLLGGSTDTQYF	TGTGCCAGCAGTCTCCTGGGCGGGAGCACAGATACGCAGTATTTT
TRBV7-3	NA	many	TRBJ2-1	CASSLSLLASEQFF	TGTGCCAGCAGCTTAAGTCTGCTAGCATCCGAGCAGTTCTTC
TRBV6-6	NA	many	TRBJ1-6	CASSDRLSLHF	TGTGCCAGCAGCGATAGGCTGTCCCTCCACTTT
TRBV28	TRBD1	NA	TRBJ2-3	CASYLGGRADTQYF	TGTGCCAGTTACCTAGGGGGCCGGGCAGATACGCAGTATTTT
TRBV21-1	NA	many	TRBJ2-2	CASSKAQEMGLVPPGELFF	TGTGCCAGCAGCAAAGCGCAAGAAATGGGACTAGTCCCTCCCGGGGAGCTGTTTTTT
TRBV20-1	TRBD2	many	TRBJ2-3	CSASIVAGVPDTQYF	TGCAGTGCTAGTATTGTAGCGGGAGTGCCAGATACGCAGTATTTT
TRBV28	TRBD1	few	TRBJ1-5	CASRDQGASYQPQHF	TGTGCCAGCAGGGATCAGGGGGCTAGCTATCAGCCCCAGCATTTT
TRBV3-1	TRBD2	few	TRBJ2-2	CASSQFRTSGANGNTGELFF	TGTGCCAGCAGCCAGTTCCGGACTAGCGGAGCGAACGGGAACACCGGGGAGCTGTTTTTT
TRBV28	NA	few	TRBJ2-1	CASSPGGLNNEQFF	TGTGCCAGCAGTCCAGGCGGGCTTAACAATGAGCAGTTCTTC
TRBV7-3	NA	many	TRBJ2-5	CASSPRATETQYF	TGTGCCAGCAGCCCCCGGGCCACGGAGACCCAGTACTTC
TRBV5-1	NA	many	TRBJ2-5	CASSLKETQYF	TGCGCCAGCAGCTTAAAAGAGACCCAGTACTTC
TRBV3-1	NA	many	TRBJ1-1	CASSPLTGRGTEAFF	TGTGCCAGCAGCCCCCTCACCGGGCGAGGAACTGAAGCTTTCTTT
TRBV29-1	NA	few	TRBJ2-5	CSVERNRGETQYF	TGCAGCGTTGAGAGGAACCGGGGAGAGACCCAGTACTTC
TRBV7-9	NA	NA	TRBJ1-1	CASSRNSATEAFF	TGTGCCAGCAGCCGTAACTCGGCCACTGAAGCTTTCTTT
TRBV2	NA	few	TRBJ2-7	CASSVSQLSYEQYF	TGTGCCAGCAGTGTCAGCCAGCTAAGCTACGAGCAGTACTTC
TRBV12-3/TRBV12-4	TRBD2	many	TRBJ2-1	CASGGGETTLVDGEQFF	TGTGCCAGCGGGGGGGGTGAGACGACCCTCGTTGACGGTGAGCAGTTCTTC
TRBV9	TRBD1	NA	TRBJ1-1	CASSVGPGGPEAFF	TGTGCCAGCAGCGTAGGACCAGGGGGCCCTGAAGCTTTCTTT
TRBV28	NA	many	TRBJ1-5	CASTLELTLGNQPQHF	TGTGCCAGCACGCTGGAGCTAACCTTAGGCAATCAGCCCCAGCATTTT
TRBV6-5	TRBD2	many	TRBJ2-3	CASSYSLAGVTDTQYF	TGTGCCAGCAGTTACTCGTTAGCGGGGGTCACAGATACGCAGTATTTT
TRBV12-3/TRBV12-4	NA	many	TRBJ2-5	CASSLGSAIQETQYF	TGTGCCAGCAGTTTAGGATCAGCGATCCAAGAGACCCAGTACTTC
TRBV28	NA	NA	TRBJ2-6	CASSPRPSSGANVLTF	TGTGCCAGCAGTCCTAGACCCAGCTCTGGGGCCAACGTCCTGACTTTC
TRBV18	NA	NA	TRBJ1-1	CASSPGDTEAFF	TGTGCCAGCTCACCAGGAGACACTGAAGCTTTCTTT
TRBV11-2	TRBD1	many	TRBJ2-3	CASSSGTGMGDTQYF	TGTGCCAGCAGCTCCGGGACAGGGATGGGAGATACGCAGTATTTT
TRBV20-1	NA	many	TRBJ1-5	CSARGLVGPQHF	TGCAGTGCTAGGGGGTTGGTAGGGCCCCAGCATTTT